The present T cell receptor (beta chain) was sequenced within a study of blood T cell repertoires in COVID-19 (dated by TCRdb to 2018 to 2020). Background for the entire study: Samples from collaborators originated in the United States, Italy and Spain and spanned both the acute and convalescent phases of COVID-19. Nearly every sample came with metadata listing a de-identified subject ID, COVID-19 status, age in years and sex. HLA class I and class II types, where available, came from metadata supplied by the sample provider rather than from assay-based typing. Samples came from the ongoing ImmuneRACE study (first 160 participants) plus 1,254 subjects from 6 global collaborators. The repertoires were released in a freely available public database meant as a resource for research on the immune response to SARS-CoV-2. The prospective study material was composed of cDNA or gDNA derived from T cells, B-cell-depleted T cells, or PBMCs. The dataset comprised deeply sampled blood TCRbeta repertoires from subjects exposed to, actively infected with, or recovered from COVID-19. Paper-wide results and their limitations: The quantity of clinical and demographic metadata differed by source and by participant and was supplied without curation.

As concerns this clone: The clone's antigen remains unknown. Base qualities are missing; no much larger clone stands one base away.

Each collaborating institution followed its own protocols to collect whole blood in K2EDTA tubes. For TCRbeta analysis, collaborators shipped samples as frozen whole blood, isolated PBMCs, or DNA extracted from either of those sample types. The junction carries 18 bases between V and J, which are trimmed by 7 bases and 0 bases respectively. Reading from cysteine to phenylalanine, the CDR3 counts 16 amino acids. Of all the DNA, just the CDR3 is kept, 48 bases in frame from base 1. CDR1 SNHLY and CDR2 FYNNEI were looked up in the germline V gene. TCRbeta CDR3 regions were amplified from genomic DNA using the immunoSEQ Assay, a bias-controlled multiplex PCR. Under the source paper's analysis protocol: Nucleated cell counts per sample were estimated from amplification of reference gene primers within the assay. To quantify the absolute abundance of each unique TCRbeta CDR3 rearrangement, sequence reads were collapsed and filtered. For each sample, productive Simpson clonality was calculated as the square root of Simpson's diversity index across productive rearrangements. The immuneACCESS repertoire file appears here via TCRdb, limited to in-frame rearrangements. These files lack a portion of the clones; in checked studies, under half of the deficit traces to unresolved V genes, and the cause of the others is not known. V and J calls and clone size are those listed in that table; D and trimming were worked out from the DNA. This sample comprises 35,000 to 50,000 clones, around 83% of them detected only once. The ten largest clonotypes hold less than 15% of the sample.

The chain links TRBV2 with TRBJ2-5; the best D guess is TRBD1, with 6 bases matching. Input material: peripheral blood. The sequence derives from a woman aged 70-85 years in a cohort sampled during active COVID-19. The DNA is TGTGCCAGCACCGAACCCACCGGGACAAACCAAGAGACCCAGTACTTC. This codes for CASTEPTGTNQETQYF.